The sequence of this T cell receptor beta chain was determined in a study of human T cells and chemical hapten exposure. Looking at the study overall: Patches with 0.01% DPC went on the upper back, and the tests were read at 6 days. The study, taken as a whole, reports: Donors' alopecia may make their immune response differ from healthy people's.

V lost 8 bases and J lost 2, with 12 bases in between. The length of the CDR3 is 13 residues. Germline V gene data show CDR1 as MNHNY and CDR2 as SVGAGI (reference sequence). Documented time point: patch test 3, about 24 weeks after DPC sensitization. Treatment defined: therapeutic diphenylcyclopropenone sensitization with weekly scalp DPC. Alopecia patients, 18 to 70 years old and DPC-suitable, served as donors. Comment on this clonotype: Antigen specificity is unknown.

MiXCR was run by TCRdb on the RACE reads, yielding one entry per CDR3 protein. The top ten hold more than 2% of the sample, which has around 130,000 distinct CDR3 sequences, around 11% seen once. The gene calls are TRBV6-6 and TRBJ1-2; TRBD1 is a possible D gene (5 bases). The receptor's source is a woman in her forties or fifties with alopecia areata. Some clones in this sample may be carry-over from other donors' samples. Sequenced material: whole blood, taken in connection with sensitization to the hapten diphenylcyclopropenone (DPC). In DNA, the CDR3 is TGTGCCAGCCAGGGAAGTGGGAACTATGGCTACACCTTC. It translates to CASQGSGNYGYTF.